A selection of T cell receptor beta chains follows, all from one sample in a study of T cells in Graves' hyperthyroidism and ophthalmopathy. MiXCR, applied by TCRdb to the multiplex PCR reads, yields one record per CDR3 protein. Of approximately 360,000 distinct CDR3 sequences listed, roughly 14% were seen once; the top ten hold roughly a quarter. The sequenced sample consisted of blood. The source of these receptors is a young woman with Graves' hyperthyroidism that later progressed to Graves' ophthalmopathy. The CDR3 runs from the conserved cysteine through the conserved F or W. The order of the fields is J gene, V gene, CDR3 protein.

>TRBJ2-7|TRBV3-1
CASSRDFGTSGSYEQYF
>TRBJ2-3|TRBV20-1
CSAIDRSRTVDTQYF
>TRBJ2-1|TRBV7-9
CASSKIGRGIPLSSYNEQFF
>TRBJ2-2|TRBV7-6
CASSPSPGQVTGELFF
>TRBJ1-2|TRBV28
CASSSPGQGPLWGGYTF
>TRBJ2-7|TRBV18
CASSSSEYEQYF
>TRBJ1-2|TRBV5-1
CASSLAYASNYGYTF
>TRBJ2-2|TRBV20-1
CSARELVTGELFF
>TRBJ2-5|TRBV7-2
CASSLALAEVQETQYF
>TRBJ2-2|TRBV20-1
CSARPPTSANTGELFF
>TRBJ2-7|TRBV9
CASSVGPPDEQYF
>TRBJ2-7|TRBV4-1
CASSQGRLAGDNEQYF
>TRBJ2-2|TRBV6-1
CASSFAKGRTGELFF
>TRBJ2-7|TRBV12-3/TRBV12-4
CASSLEDRYEQYF
>TRBJ1-6|TRBV20-1
CSASSGSGTGNYSPLHF
>TRBJ2-7|TRBV12-3/TRBV12-4
CASSSAGYSYEQYF
>TRBJ1-1|TRBV19
CASSIGGWELDTEAFF
>TRBJ2-3|TRBV7-9
CASSEKADTQYF
>TRBJ2-1|TRBV18
CASFDRGDRAYNEQFF
>TRBJ2-7|TRBV28
CATTGTSVYEQYF
>TRBJ2-1|TRBV30
CAWSLGQSSYNEQFF
>TRBJ2-7|TRBV28
CASNTGEAYEQYF
>TRBJ2-5|TRBV6-1
CASSWGGETQYF
>TRBJ2-3|TRBV24-1
CATSDPSPGLAHIDTQYF
>TRBJ2-7|TRBV28
CASSGDWRDYEQYF
>TRBJ2-7|TRBV27
CARSLSVPGLWEQYF
>TRBJ2-1|TRBV7-9
CASSPPGTGGANSPLYEQFF
>TRBJ1-6|TRBV3-1
CASSQGQGGSPLHF
>TRBJ2-7|TRBV10-3
CAISLAETSSYEQYF
>TRBJ2-6|TRBV28
CASSLLLAGEDQLFGANVLTF
>TRBJ2-1|TRBV27
CASSPPGAPRDNEQFF
>TRBJ2-7|TRBV12-5
CASGPRQGATYEQYF
>TRBJ2-7|TRBV7-8
CASSSNSPGIDEQYF
>TRBJ1-1|TRBV20-1
CSARIQGMNTEAFF
>TRBJ2-1|TRBV7-9
CASSLAGTGGADEQFF
>TRBJ2-5|TRBV20-1
CSARDGDRAQETQYF
>TRBJ2-3|TRBV28
CASSSPWGTDTQYF
>TRBJ2-7|TRBV29-1
CSVQTGYYEQYF